The T cell receptor (beta chain) under discussion was sequenced for a study of blood T cell repertoires in COVID-19. TCRdb's copy holds only in-frame clones and misses some; the assay was immunoSEQ multiplex PCR. The table lists around 200,000 clones, roughly nine tenths of them singletons. Trimming took 4 bases from V and 4 from J; bases not matched to a gene: 5. CDR1 and CDR2 from the germline V gene are SGHRS and YFSETQ. The CDR3 extends over 14 amino acids. This chain connects TRBV5-1 to TRBJ2-7; 10 positions agree with TRBD2. The sequence was collected from a man in his forties with acute or convalescent COVID-19. The sample taken for sequencing was peripheral blood. CDR3 in amino acids: CASSPSGRVYEQYF. CDR3 in DNA: TGCGCCAGCAGCCCAAGCGGGAGGGTGTACGAGCAGTACTTC.